This T cell receptor (beta chain) comes out of a study of blood T cell repertoires in COVID-19. Study-level information: Both acute and convalescent COVID-19 samples were obtained from the United States, Italy and Spain. PBMCs, B-cell-depleted T cells, or T cells were the source of the cDNA or gDNA that made up the material.

This CDR3 is built from 16 residues. V was clipped by 1 base and J by 0 bases; unmatched bases: 4. CDR1 and CDR2 from the germline V gene are SGHRS and YFSETQ. Per the original data handling: The authors estimated nucleated cell counts from reference gene primer amplification. Data came from immunoSEQ multiplex PCR; TCRdb stores just in-frame clones and leaves some out. V, J and clone size reflect that table, while D and trimming were determined from the DNA. The data hold approximately 300,000 clones, with around 87% observed a single time. Sequencing was carried out using peripheral blood. The receptor comes from a man aged 45-60 years with active or convalescent COVID-19. The chain couples TRBV5-1 to TRBJ1-3, with TRBD1 identical over 7 bases. The CDR3 bases are TGCGCCAGCAGCTTGACAGGGGATCCCTCTGGAAACACCATATATTTT. Translation: CASSLTGDPSGNTIYF.